The rows below give T cell receptor beta chains drawn from one sample of a study of blood T cell repertoires in COVID-19. Generated by immunoSEQ multiplex PCR, the TCRdb table keeps only in-frame clones and is missing some. This table has 300,000 to 400,000 clones, 80% to 90% appearing once. The specimen sequenced was PBMCs or T cells enriched from blood (not recorded which). These TCRs come from a woman in her thirties or forties with acute COVID-19. Both conserved end residues are part of each CDR3. A D gene is named only where the DNA matches it firmly. Clone sizes are given selectively: once, few, many, or a class where the clone is expanded.

j_call: TRBJ1-2
clone_size: .
v_call: TRBV2
d_call: TRBD1
cdr3_aa: CASSVDNRGAGYTF
cdr3_nt: TGTGCCAGCAGTGTAGATAACAGGGGTGCTGGCTACACCTTC

j_call: TRBJ2-5
clone_size: .
v_call: TRBV4-2
d_call: .
cdr3_aa: CASSHKRGSKETQYF
cdr3_nt: TGTGCCAGCAGCCATAAAAGGGGGTCCAAAGAGACCCAGTACTTC

j_call: TRBJ2-5
clone_size: .
v_call: TRBV7-6
d_call: TRBD1
cdr3_aa: CASSPTGGETQYF
cdr3_nt: TGTGCCAGCAGCCCGACAGGGGGGGAGACCCAGTACTTC

j_call: TRBJ2-2
clone_size: .
v_call: TRBV9
d_call: TRBD1
cdr3_aa: CASSARTGGGELFF
cdr3_nt: TGTGCCAGCAGCGCGCGGACAGGGGGCGGGGAGCTGTTTTTT

j_call: TRBJ1-2
clone_size: .
v_call: TRBV5-6
d_call: .
cdr3_aa: CASSLVRQLYGYTF
cdr3_nt: TGTGCCAGCAGCTTGGTCAGACAGCTTTATGGCTACACCTTC

j_call: TRBJ1-5
clone_size: .
v_call: TRBV19
d_call: TRBD1
cdr3_aa: CASSTGTVNSNQPQHF
cdr3_nt: TGTGCCAGTAGTACCGGGACAGTAAATAGCAATCAGCCCCAGCATTTT

j_call: TRBJ2-1
clone_size: once
v_call: TRBV19
d_call: .
cdr3_aa: CASSLRQPNEQFF
cdr3_nt: TGTGCCAGTAGTCTGAGACAGCCAAATGAGCAGTTCTTC

j_call: TRBJ2-1
clone_size: few
v_call: TRBV4-3
d_call: TRBD2
cdr3_aa: CASSQRSAGNNEQFF
cdr3_nt: TGCGCCAGCAGCCAAAGATCAGCGGGGAACAATGAGCAGTTCTTC

j_call: TRBJ2-2
clone_size: .
v_call: TRBV4-3
d_call: TRBD2
cdr3_aa: CASSQDSGIGTGELFF
cdr3_nt: TGCGCCAGCAGCCAAGATAGCGGGATAGGTACCGGGGAGCTGTTTTTT

j_call: TRBJ2-7
clone_size: .
v_call: TRBV5-6
d_call: TRBD2
cdr3_aa: CASSFLAGERDEQYF
cdr3_nt: TGTGCCAGCAGCTTTCTAGCGGGAGAACGGGACGAGCAGTACTTC

j_call: TRBJ1-1
clone_size: few
v_call: TRBV19
d_call: .
cdr3_aa: CASSISEGEAFF
cdr3_nt: TGTGCCAGTAGTATCTCCGAGGGTGAAGCTTTCTTT

j_call: TRBJ1-2
clone_size: .
v_call: TRBV4-3
d_call: .
cdr3_aa: CASSQDLQGLRSGYTF
cdr3_nt: TGCGCCAGCAGCCAAGATCTCCAAGGCCTGAGGAGTGGCTACACCTTC

j_call: TRBJ2-3
clone_size: .
v_call: TRBV5-5
d_call: TRBD2
cdr3_aa: CASRLGLAGRTDTQYF
cdr3_nt: TGTGCCAGCAGACTAGGACTAGCGGGGCGCACAGATACGCAGTATTTT

j_call: TRBJ2-1
clone_size: .
v_call: TRBV10-3
d_call: TRBD2
cdr3_aa: CATDTGLAGTTSYNEQFF
cdr3_nt: TGTGCCACCGATACTGGACTAGCGGGGACCACCTCCTACAATGAGCAGTTCTTC

j_call: TRBJ1-2
clone_size: .
v_call: TRBV10-3
d_call: TRBD1
cdr3_aa: CAISESFTGAYGYTF
cdr3_nt: TGTGCCATCAGTGAGTCTTTCACAGGGGCCTATGGCTACACCTTC

j_call: TRBJ2-7
clone_size: .
v_call: TRBV13
d_call: .
cdr3_aa: CASSPGDASGYEQYF
cdr3_nt: TGTGCCAGCAGCCCGGGAGACGCGTCAGGGTACGAGCAGTACTTC

j_call: TRBJ1-6
clone_size: .
v_call: TRBV20-1
d_call: .
cdr3_aa: CSASITDSITLHF
cdr3_nt: TGCAGTGCTAGTATTACAGATTCAATCACCCTCCACTTT

j_call: TRBJ2-7
clone_size: .
v_call: TRBV28
d_call: TRBD2
cdr3_aa: CASSLSASGRREQYF
cdr3_nt: TGTGCCAGCAGTTTATCTGCTAGCGGGAGGCGAGAGCAGTACTTC

j_call: TRBJ2-1
clone_size: .
v_call: TRBV11-2
d_call: .
cdr3_aa: CASSLGTTSYNEQFF
cdr3_nt: TGTGCCAGCAGCTTGGGTACTACCTCCTACAATGAGCAGTTCTTC

j_call: TRBJ1-3
clone_size: .
v_call: TRBV20-1
d_call: TRBD1
cdr3_aa: CSASWDRSSGNTIYF
cdr3_nt: TGCAGTGCTAGTTGGGACAGGTCCTCTGGAAACACCATATATTTT

j_call: TRBJ2-7
clone_size: .
v_call: TRBV3-1/TRBV3-2
d_call: .
cdr3_aa: CASSLRAGTSGITYEQYF
cdr3_nt: TGTGCCAGCAGCCTCAGGGCCGGGACTTCCGGGATAACCTACGAGCAGTACTTC

j_call: TRBJ2-1
clone_size: .
v_call: TRBV18
d_call: TRBD2
cdr3_aa: CASSPPRTSMRNEQFF
cdr3_nt: TGTGCCAGCTCACCACCGAGGACTAGCATGAGGAATGAGCAGTTCTTC

j_call: TRBJ2-7
clone_size: .
v_call: TRBV10-1
d_call: .
cdr3_aa: CASIKGRYYEQYF
cdr3_nt: TGCGCCAGTATAAAGGGGCGTTACTACGAGCAGTACTTC

j_call: TRBJ1-1
clone_size: .
v_call: TRBV28
d_call: .
cdr3_aa: CASSLPAGYTEAFF
cdr3_nt: TGTGCCAGCAGCCTACCAGCAGGGTACACTGAAGCTTTCTTT

j_call: TRBJ2-7
clone_size: .
v_call: TRBV3-1/TRBV3-2
d_call: .
cdr3_aa: CASSQDSPGEQYF
cdr3_nt: TGTGCCAGCAGCCAAGACTCCCCGGGCGAGCAGTACTTC

j_call: TRBJ1-1
clone_size: .
v_call: TRBV13
d_call: .
cdr3_aa: CASSFGVWGDTEAFF
cdr3_nt: TGTGCCAGCAGCTTTGGTGTTTGGGGGGACACTGAAGCTTTCTTT

j_call: TRBJ2-1
clone_size: once
v_call: TRBV15
d_call: .
cdr3_aa: CATSRGGRSYNEQFF
cdr3_nt: TGTGCCACCAGCAGAGGGGGCCGCTCCTACAATGAGCAGTTCTTC

j_call: TRBJ1-2
clone_size: few
v_call: TRBV5-1
d_call: TRBD1
cdr3_aa: CASRADRGFNYGYTF
cdr3_nt: TGCGCCAGCAGGGCCGACAGGGGGTTCAACTATGGCTACACCTTC

j_call: TRBJ1-1
clone_size: once
v_call: TRBV5-4
d_call: .
cdr3_aa: CASSLDAMGGREAFF
cdr3_nt: TGTGCCAGCAGCTTGGACGCCATGGGGGGGCGTGAAGCTTTCTTT

j_call: TRBJ1-5
clone_size: .
v_call: TRBV19
d_call: TRBD1
cdr3_aa: CASSIEDRGQPQHF
cdr3_nt: TGTGCCAGTAGTATCGAGGACAGGGGTCAGCCCCAGCATTTT

j_call: TRBJ2-7
clone_size: few
v_call: TRBV9
d_call: TRBD2
cdr3_aa: CASSVAPGLAGVYEQYF
cdr3_nt: TGTGCCAGCAGCGTGGCCCCCGGACTAGCCGGGGTATACGAGCAGTACTTC

j_call: TRBJ2-3
clone_size: .
v_call: TRBV7-6
d_call: TRBD2
cdr3_aa: CASSLTKGLGRTDTQYF
cdr3_nt: TGTGCCAGCAGCTTAACTAAGGGACTAGGTCGCACAGATACGCAGTATTTT

j_call: TRBJ1-5
clone_size: .
v_call: TRBV25-1
d_call: TRBD1
cdr3_aa: CASSGSYRGNQPQHF
cdr3_nt: TGTGCCAGCAGTGGATCCTACAGGGGAAATCAGCCCCAGCATTTT

j_call: TRBJ1-2
clone_size: .
v_call: TRBV19
d_call: .
cdr3_aa: CASSIVQEVNYGYTF
cdr3_nt: TGTGCCAGTAGTATTGTCCAGGAGGTTAACTATGGCTACACCTTC

j_call: TRBJ2-3
clone_size: once
v_call: TRBV18
d_call: TRBD2
cdr3_aa: CASSPLRIAGDQSSTDTQYF
cdr3_nt: TGTGCCAGCTCACCACTGAGGATAGCGGGGGACCAGTCTAGCACAGATACGCAGTATTTT

j_call: TRBJ1-4
clone_size: .
v_call: TRBV6-5
d_call: .
cdr3_aa: CASSPEAAGEKLFF
cdr3_nt: TGTGCCAGCAGCCCCGAGGCCGCTGGGGAAAAACTGTTTTTT

j_call: TRBJ2-1
clone_size: .
v_call: TRBV2
d_call: TRBD1
cdr3_aa: CASVRGRGYNEQFF
cdr3_nt: TGTGCCAGCGTAAGAGGCAGGGGGTACAATGAGCAGTTCTTC

j_call: TRBJ1-5
clone_size: .
v_call: TRBV19
d_call: .
cdr3_aa: CASSIQGTPSNQPQHF
cdr3_nt: TGTGCCAGTAGTATCCAGGGGACCCCAAGCAATCAGCCCCAGCATTTT

j_call: TRBJ2-1
clone_size: few
v_call: TRBV28
d_call: TRBD1
cdr3_aa: CANRTGSYNEQFF
cdr3_nt: TGTGCCAATCGGACAGGCTCCTACAATGAGCAGTTCTTC

j_call: TRBJ2-7
clone_size: .
v_call: TRBV4-2
d_call: .
cdr3_aa: CASSQDRQGGRNEQYF
cdr3_nt: TGTGCCAGCAGCCAAGATCGCCAGGGGGGTCGGAACGAGCAGTACTTC

j_call: TRBJ2-1
clone_size: .
v_call: TRBV28
d_call: TRBD1
cdr3_aa: CASTPGGRNEQFF
cdr3_nt: TGTGCCAGCACCCCAGGGGGCCGGAATGAGCAGTTCTTC

j_call: TRBJ1-5
clone_size: few
v_call: TRBV6-2/TRBV6-3
d_call: .
cdr3_aa: CASSHGASNQPQHF
cdr3_nt: TGTGCCAGCAGTCACGGTGCTAGCAATCAGCCCCAGCATTTT